A single sample gave rise to the 30 T cell receptor beta chains below, sequenced in a study of blood T cell repertoires in COVID-19. Measured with immunoSEQ multiplex PCR; TCRdb has only the in-frame clones, and not every one. The sample consists of 60,000 to 65,000 clones, 76% of them appearing once. Sequenced input: peripheral blood. The source is an elderly woman with acute or convalescent COVID-19.

The chain couples TRBV15 to TRBJ2-5; the match to TRBD1 covers 7 bases. Germline CDR1 LNHNV, CDR2 YYDKDF (reference sequence). J was trimmed by 5 bases and V by 5 bases; bases with no gene match: 20. This CDR3 spans 18 amino acids. CDR3 sequence reads: CATSPPLSPTGAPETQYF. CDR3 nucleotides: TGTGCCACCAGCCCCCCCCTGAGTCCTACAGGGGCCCCGGAGACCCAGTACTTC.

This chain uses TRBV7-2 with TRBJ2-7; tentatively, D is TRBD2 (6 bases). The V and J ends lost 1 base and 0 bases respectively, with 13 bases between them. The CDR3 is 16 residues long. Germline values: CDR1 SGHTA, CDR2 FQGNSA. The CDR3 bases are TGTGCCAGCAGCTTAGTGGGGGGAGAGGGCTCCTACGAGCAGTACTTC. Protein: CASSLVGGEGSYEQYF.

V gene TRBV19 combines with J gene TRBJ1-5; the D is unclear. The CDR3 runs to 16 residues. Germline assignment: CDR1 LNHDA and CDR2 SQIVND (reference sequence). Trimming removed 6 bases at V and 0 bases at J, with 15 bases between. As DNA, the CDR3 is TGTGCCAGTAGCGGCGACCAGGCATATAGCAATCAGCCCCAGCATTTT. This translates into CASSGDQAYSNQPQHF.

The genes are TRBV11-3 and TRBJ1-1; D unclear. Germline loops: CDR1 SGHNT, CDR2 YENEEA. CDR3 length equals 13 residues. Deletions cut 6 bases from V and 9 bases from J, with 17 bases between. The CDR3 here is CASSLTPGSQAFF. DNA for the CDR3: TGTGCCAGCAGTTTAACTCCGGGATCTCAAGCTTTCTTT. The variable domain in full, with the rest retrieved from reference TRBV11-3 and TRBJ1-1, is EAGVVQSPRYKIIEKKQPVAFWCNPISGHNTLYWYLQNLGQGPELLIRYENEEAVDDSQLPKDRFSAERLKGVDSTLKIQPAELGDSAVYLCASSLTPGSQAFFGQGTRLTVV.

This clone is a singleton in its sample. The V and J genes are TRBV27 and TRBJ2-1, with D tentatively TRBD2 (5 bases). Germline V gene lookup returns CDR1 MNHEY and CDR2 SMNVEV (reference sequence). The V end was cut by 2 bases, the J end by 1 base, with 9 bases between. The CDR3 spans 15 residues. In DNA, the CDR3 is TGTGCCAGCAGTTTAGGAGCGGTTTCCTACAATGAGCAGTTCTTC. Translated, it gives CASSLGAVSYNEQFF.

CDR3 sequence reads: CASRTGTGYEKLFF. The CDR3 region has the DNA TGTGCCAGCAGAACCGGGACAGGGTACGAAAAACTGTTTTTT. The chain combines TRBV5-8 with TRBJ1-4; 9 nucleotides align to TRBD1. In germline, CDR1 is SGHTS, CDR2 YDEGEE. V lost 5 bases and J lost 8; bases outside the gene matches: 7. This CDR3 is 14 amino acids long.

The count of this clone is one. The rearrangement links TRBV6-5 to TRBJ2-1, with a tentative D call TRBD2 (6 bases). The germline V and J ends were trimmed by 7 bases and 3 bases, with 16 bases remaining between them. This CDR3 has 15 amino acids. CDR1 is MNHEY, CDR2 SVGAGI, per germline. CDR3 DNA sequence: TGTGCCAGCAAAGTCTCCAGCGGGTTCTACAATGAGCAGTTCTTC. Translating gives CASKVSSGFYNEQFF.

The chain uses TRBV7-9 and TRBJ1-1; 7 bases match TRBD1. The germline gives CDR1 SEHNR, CDR2 FQNEAQ (reference sequence). V lost 1 base and J lost 1; bases outside the gene matches: 6. This CDR3 is built from 16 residues. The CDR3 DNA sequence: TGTGCCAGCAGCTTAGGGGACAGAGAGTCGAACACTGAAGCTTTCTTT. Its protein product is CASSLGDRESNTEAFF.

J is TRBJ2-7 and V is TRBV28, with D tentatively TRBD1 (6 bases). The CDR3 contains 18 residues. The ends were cut back, 4 bases at V and 3 bases at J, with 25 bases in the middle. CDR1 and CDR2 from the germline V gene are MDHEN and SYDVKM. CDR3 amino acids: CASSSYPQHRDQGYEQYF. Here the CDR3 DNA reads TGTGCCAGCAGTTCTTACCCCCAACACAGGGATCAAGGCTACGAGCAGTACTTC.

The sample holds one count of this clone. This sequence joins TRBV7-9 and TRBJ2-7; 9 bases align to TRBD2. The CDR3 consists of 13 residues. The trim removed 5 bases at V and 3 bases at J, leaving 2 bases unmatched. Per germline, CDR1 SEHNR and CDR2 FQNEAQ (reference sequence). The CDR3 region has the DNA TGTGCCAGCAGCAGCGGGAGGATCTACGAGCAGTACTTC. It encodes CASSSGRIYEQYF.

This clone was found a few times. The chain uses TRBV28 and TRBJ1-2, with TRBD1 matching 8 bases. CDR3 length: 13 amino acids. V trimming: 6 bases; J trimming: 8 bases; junction bases outside the gene matches: 8. Per the germline V gene, CDR1 is MDHEN and CDR2 is SYDVKM. The CDR3 sequence is CASSRPGGGGYTF. CDR3 coding DNA: TGTGCCAGCAGCCGTCCAGGGGGCGGAGGCTACACCTTC.

The chain joins TRBV28 to TRBJ2-1, with 15 bases fitting TRBD2. The CDR3 is 19 amino acids. Trimming cost V 0 bases and J 5 bases; bases outside gene matches: 8. Germline values: CDR1 MDHEN, CDR2 SYDVKM. The CDR3, as DNA: TGTGCCAGCAGTTTATGGCTAGGGACTAGCGGGAGGCATAACAATGAGCAGTTCTTC. Its translation is CASSLWLGTSGRHNNEQFF.

The chain combines TRBV29-1 with TRBJ2-1, with TRBD1 matching over 9 bases. Trimming at V came to 7 bases and at J to 2 bases, leaving 3 bases not matched to a gene. The CDR3 extends over 13 amino acids. Germline lookup yields CDR1 SQVTM and CDR2 ANQGSEA. DNA of the CDR3: TGCAGCGGAAACAGGGGGCCCTACAATGAGCAGTTCTTC. Protein product: CSGNRGPYNEQFF.

The chain recombines TRBV7-8 with TRBJ2-3; 10 bases map to TRBD2. Germline V CDR1 and CDR2: SGHVS, FQNEAQ. V gave up 5 bases and J gave up 0 bases; unmatched junction bases: 5. The CDR3 loop spans 16 amino acids. The CDR3 loop reads CASSRGLAVSTDTQYF. The CDR3 nucleotides are TGTGCCAGCAGCAGAGGACTAGCGGTCAGCACAGATACGCAGTATTTT.

The rearrangement joins TRBV2 to TRBJ2-2; D perhaps matches TRBD1 (6 bases). Deletions cut 6 bases from V and 1 base from J, with 9 bases between. Germline V gives CDR1 SNHLY, CDR2 FYNNEI. The CDR3 consists of 14 residues. The CDR3 loop is CASRGTQNTGELFF. The DNA for the CDR3 is TGTGCCAGCAGGGGGACACAGAACACCGGGGAGCTGTTTTTT.

This clone was observed a few times. This rearrangement joins TRBV19 to TRBJ2-1; a weak D match, TRBD2 (6 bases). Trimming left V 6 bases short and J 8 bases short, with 14 bases between. The CDR3 is 13 amino acids. Germline V gives CDR1 LNHDA, CDR2 SQIVND (reference sequence). CDR3 coding DNA: TGTGCCAGTAGCAGCGGGTGGGTCTATGAGCAGTTCTTC. Its protein is CASSSGWVYEQFF.

The genes are TRBV15 and TRBJ1-4, with TRBD1 identical over 9 bases. Germline CDR1 LNHNV, CDR2 YYDKDF (reference sequence). Trimming took 4 bases from V and 4 from J; bases not matched to a gene: 1. CDR3 length equals 14 residues. The CDR3 sequence: CATSKGQGNEKLFF. CDR3 nucleotides: TGTGCCACCAGCAAGGGACAGGGTAATGAAAAACTGTTTTTT. Variable domain in full (rest from reference TRBV15 and TRBJ1-4): DAMVIQNPRYQVTQFGKPVTLSCSQTLNHNVMYWYQQKSSQAPKLLFHYYDKDFNNEADTPDNFQSRRPNTSFCFLDIRSPGLGDTAMYLCATSKGQGNEKLFFGSGTQLSVL.

The sample holds one count of this clone. The V and J genes are TRBV7-8 and TRBJ2-2; TRBD1 matches 9 bases. This CDR3 has 16 residues. CDR1 and CDR2 from the germline V gene are SGHVS and FQNEAQ. The ends lost 5 bases at V and 2 bases at J; junction bases unmatched: 6. The DNA of the CDR3 is TGTGCCAGCAGCCCACAGGGGGCAATAAACACCGGGGAGCTGTTTTTT. Residues: CASSPQGAINTGELFF.

This clone has only one observation. The genes are TRBV7-8 and TRBJ2-7; a possible D gene is TRBD2 (6 bases). This CDR3 is built from 15 residues. In germline, CDR1 is SGHVS, CDR2 FQNEAQ. Deletions cut 5 bases from V and 0 bases from J, with 14 bases between. CDR3 nucleotides: TGTGCCAGCAGCCCGGACGTCGGGAGCTCCTACGAGCAGTACTTC. Protein product: CASSPDVGSSYEQYF.

The rearrangement joins TRBV5-1 to TRBJ1-4, with D perhaps TRBD1 (5 bases). CDR1 is SGHRS, CDR2 YFSETQ, per germline. V lost 5 bases, J lost 5 bases, and 10 bases lay in between. This CDR3 has 13 amino acids. This chain's CDR3 is CASRADSNEKLFF. In nucleotides, the CDR3 is TGCGCCAGCAGGGCAGACAGCAATGAAAAACTGTTTTTT.

CDR3 coding DNA: TGTGCCAGCAGCCAAGAGCAGACAGGGACGAATGAAAAACTGTTTTTT. It specifies CASSQEQTGTNEKLFF. The rearrangement joins TRBV3-1 (or the pseudogene TRBV3-2) to TRBJ1-4; 7 positions agree with TRBD1. The CDR3 is 16 amino acids. J gave up 5 bases and V 0 bases, and 6 bases lay outside the gene matches. Germline CDR1 is LGHDT and CDR2 is YNNKEL (reference sequence).

The chain links TRBV28 to TRBJ2-5; 8 bases line up with TRBD2. The CDR3 has 16 residues. J lost 1 base, V lost 1 base, and 5 bases had no gene match. Germline CDR1 MDHEN, CDR2 SYDVKM. DNA of the CDR3: TGTGCCAGCAGTTTATTTGCTAGCGGGTCCCAAGAGACCCAGTACTTC. Protein product: CASSLFASGSQETQYF.

The chain couples TRBV3-1 (or the pseudogene TRBV3-2) to TRBJ2-7; D perhaps matches TRBD1 (6 bases). V was shortened by 2 bases and J by 10 bases, with 15 bases between the two germline ends. This CDR3 is 13 amino acids long. CDR1 and CDR2 from the germline V gene are LGHDT and YNNKEL (reference sequence). The CDR3 nucleotides read TGTGCCAGCAGCCAAATACTGGGGGACACCCAGTACTTC. It specifies CASSQILGDTQYF.

This chain connects TRBV6-2 or TRBV6-3 to TRBJ2-5; 8 positions match TRBD2. This CDR3 region has 17 residues. V dropped 0 bases and J dropped 4; count of bases not matched to a gene: 10. CDR1 is MNHEY, CDR2 SVGEGT, per germline. The CDR3 reads CASSYSLAEGFGETQYF. CDR3 coding DNA: TGTGCCAGCAGTTACTCACTAGCGGAGGGATTCGGAGAGACCCAGTACTTC.

V and J are TRBV28 and TRBJ2-2; TRBD2 is a possible D gene (6 bases). The V gene's germline CDR1 is MDHEN and CDR2 SYDVKM. Trimming left V 7 bases short and J 4 bases short, with 19 bases between. This CDR3 has 16 residues. The CDR3 sequence is CASNSYTGLGTGELFF. Here the CDR3 DNA reads TGTGCCAGCAACTCATACACGGGACTCGGCACCGGGGAGCTGTTTTTT.

V usage is TRBV9 and J usage is TRBJ2-7; the match to TRBD1 covers 8 bases. The CDR3 is made up of 20 amino acids. The V gene end was trimmed by 0 bases and the J gene end by 5 bases; junction bases not matched to a gene: 22. Germline V CDR1 and CDR2: SGDLS, YYNGEE. The CDR3 DNA follows: TGTGCCAGCAGCGTAGCCCGTCAGAAGGACAGGGACTCCCCTACGCACGAGCAGTACTTC. Its protein product is CASSVARQKDRDSPTHEQYF.

The rearrangement links TRBV28 to TRBJ2-7, with a tentative D call TRBD1 (6 bases). Trimming took off 6 bases at V and 6 bases at J, with 21 bases between the two ends. The CDR3 contains 15 residues. The germline V gene has CDR1 MDHEN and CDR2 SYDVKM. The CDR3 region is CASSLGTSDVGEQYF. CDR3 DNA sequence: TGTGCCAGCAGCCTCGGGACATCGGACGTAGGCGAGCAGTACTTC.

The V gene is TRBV5-1, the J gene TRBJ2-2; 11 bases map to TRBD2. The CDR3 has 17 amino acids. V trimming: 4 bases; J trimming: 3 bases; junction bases outside the gene matches: 8. The germline V gene encodes CDR1 SGHRS and CDR2 YFSETQ. CDR3 residues: CASSLPLAGGYTGELFF. The CDR3 bases are TGCGCCAGCAGCCTACCCCTAGCGGGAGGATACACCGGGGAGCTGTTTTTT.

This clone occurred once. The V and J genes are TRBV6-6 and TRBJ1-1; D possibly corresponds to TRBD1 (6 bases). The germline V and J ends were trimmed by 7 bases and 7 bases, with 16 bases remaining between them. Germline-derived CDR1 and CDR2 are MNHNY and SVGAGI (reference sequence). The CDR3 runs 13 residues. The CDR3 sequence: CASTINSRGEAFF. For the CDR3, the DNA is TGTGCCAGCACCATTAACTCCAGGGGTGAAGCTTTCTTT.

The chain joins TRBV6-6 to TRBJ2-2, with TRBD1 identical over 7 bases. Germline-derived CDR1 and CDR2 are MNHNY and SVGAGI (reference sequence). V lost 4 bases to trimming and J lost 5 bases; unmatched junction nucleotides: 10. The CDR3 contains 16 residues. CDR3 nucleotide sequence: TGTGCCAGCAGTTCCCCAGGGGGTCGTTTAACCGGGGAGCTGTTTTTT. Amino acids: CASSSPGGRLTGELFF.